Below are 3 T cell receptor beta chains sequenced from a single sample in a study of T cells in Graves' hyperthyroidism and ophthalmopathy (dated by TCRdb to between 2018 and 2021). Library preparation used multiplex PCR. The instrument given in TCRdb is Illumina HiSeq 2000. Amplification of TCR beta CDR3 regions was carried out from RNA transcripts. For the first round of RT-PCR on the TCR CDR3, the HTBI primer set was used together with the Qiagen OneStep RT-PCR kit. TCRdb redid the processing of the public reads, applying fastp at Q25 and MiXCR, and retained in-frame beta chains. Under each unique CDR3 protein, matching rows form one entry showing the most common genes and DNA. In all, the sample holds 300,000 to 400,000 distinct CDR3 sequences, and roughly 15% of those were seen once. Around a fifth of the sample is held by the ten biggest clonotypes. The source material was blood. These receptors all stem from a woman aged 25 to 39 with Graves' ophthalmopathy.

This clonotype was seen only a few times. The chain employs TRBV2 and TRBJ1-2; 7 bases agree with TRBD1. Germline CDR1 reads SNHLY; CDR2 reads FYNNEI. This CDR3 is built from 15 residues. V lost 2 bases and J lost 6; bases outside the gene matches: 9. The CDR3 coding sequence is TGTGCCAGCAGTGAATCACAGGGGAATTTGGATGGCTACACCTTC. It is translated as CASSESQGNLDGYTF.

This clonotype has more than one count but fewer than ten. The rearrangement uses TRBV20-1 and TRBJ2-1; TRBD2 agrees at 15 bases. Germline V lookup: CDR1 DFQATT, CDR2 SNEGSKA (reference sequence). The V segment lost 1 base and the J segment 2 bases; nucleotides outside the gene matches: 9. This CDR3 is built from 19 residues. As DNA, the CDR3 is TGCAGTGCTAGAGTCACCGGGACTAGCGGGGGGAATACCTACAATGAGCAGTTCTTC. Protein sequence: CSARVTGTSGGNTYNEQFF.

This clonotype was counted between two and nine times. The chain has TRBV5-1 and TRBJ1-4, with 9 bases aligning to TRBD1. This CDR3 has 14 amino acids. Germline V gives CDR1 SGHRS, CDR2 YFSETQ. V shed 1 base and J 7 bases; nucleotides not matched to a gene: 2. The CDR3 DNA reads as TGCGCCAGCAGCTTGACAGGGGGCAGTGAAAAACTGTTTTTT. Translation gives CASSLTGGSEKLFF. The full variable domain, in which reference TRBV5-1 and TRBJ1-4 provide the parts outside the CDR3, is KAGVTQTPRYLIKTRGQQVTLSCSPISGHRSVSWYQQTPGQGLQFLFEYFSETQRNKGNFPGRFSGRQFSNSRSEMNVSTLELGDSALYLCASSLTGGSEKLFFGSGTQLSVL.